This T cell receptor beta chain was identified during a study of a mutant IDH1 vaccine in newly diagnosed glioma. Study context: Every participant had undergone radiotherapy, temozolomide, or both before, and most underwent both. Study-wide results and limits: Vaccine-induced responses were seen in 93.3% of patients, spanning several MHC alleles.

Noted time point: week 35, safety follow-up. It was 300 ug of mutant IDH1 20-mer peptide that made up each vaccine dose, given with topical imiquimod. This CDR3 has 15 residues. V was clipped by 4 bases and J by 0 bases, with 11 bases between them. CDR1 is MNHNS and CDR2 is SASEGT in the germline V gene. Produced via immunoSEQ multiplex PCR; TCRdb's table is partial and in-frame only. The sample lists 68,000 or so clones; less than 90% were seen once. As concerns this clone: Its antigen remains unidentified.

The sequence was obtained from a man between 18 and 35 years old with glioma. The specimen comprised PBMCs, sampled from a glioma patient whose treatment included an IDH1 peptide vaccine. V and J are TRBV6-1 and TRBJ2-3, with D perhaps matching TRBD2 (7 bases). The CDR3 sequence: CASSVRGGSTDTQYF. DNA for the CDR3: TGTGCCAGCAGTGTGAGGGGGGGTAGCACAGATACGCAGTATTTT.